Shown below are 25 T cell receptor beta chains from a single sample sequenced in a study of blood T cell repertoires in COVID-19. The data were produced by immunoSEQ multiplex PCR, yet TCRdb's version contains in-frame clones alone and is incomplete. The data contain about 150,000 clones, 65% to 85% of them singletons. Sequenced material: peripheral blood. The receptors here all came from a woman in her fifties or sixties with acute or convalescent COVID-19.

The rearrangement joins TRBV7-9 to TRBJ1-6; 9 nucleotides line up with TRBD1. The CDR3 runs to 16 residues. Germline V CDR1 and CDR2: SEHNR, FQNEAQ (reference sequence). V lost 5 bases and J lost 6; bases outside the gene matches: 8. In DNA form, the CDR3 reads TGTGCCAGCAGCCGAACAGGGGGCAGGGGTAATTCACCCCTCCACTTT. This encodes CASSRTGGRGNSPLHF. Based on the CDR3 plus reference TRBV7-9 and TRBJ1-6, the full variable domain is DTGVSQNPRHKITKRGQNVTFRCDPISEHNRLYWYRQTLGQGPEFLTYFQNEAQLEKSRLLSDRFSAERPKGSFSTLEIQRTEQGDSAMYLCASSRTGGRGNSPLHFGNGTRLTVT.

This chain uses TRBV3-1 (or the pseudogene TRBV3-2) with TRBJ1-2, with 10 bases matching TRBD1. After removal of 4 bases from V and 7 bases from J, the junction contained 15 bases not matched to a gene. Germline CDR1 LGHDT, CDR2 YNNKEL (reference sequence). This CDR3 spans 17 amino acids. CDR3 sequence reads: CASSLHLDTGTGVGYTF. In nucleotides, the CDR3 is TGTGCCAGCAGCCTCCACCTCGACACCGGGACAGGGGTTGGCTACACCTTC.

The genes are TRBV28 and TRBJ2-7; no clear D. Germline V lookup: CDR1 MDHEN, CDR2 SYDVKM. V lost 6 bases to trimming and J lost 4 bases, with 10 bases between them. The CDR3 is 12 amino acids. Here the CDR3 reads CASSPRMYEQYF. CDR3 nucleotides: TGTGCCAGCAGCCCTAGGATGTACGAGCAGTACTTC.

This sequence joins TRBV7-2 and TRBJ1-2; 8 nucleotides match TRBD1. CDR3 size: 15 residues. Germline CDR1 is SGHTA and CDR2 is FQGNSA. V dropped 1 base and J dropped 5; count of bases not matched to a gene: 6. The CDR3 DNA follows: TGTGCCAGCAGCTTAGTAACAGGGGGTGATTATGGCTACACCTTC. This codes for CASSLVTGGDYGYTF. Based on the CDR3 plus reference TRBV7-2 and TRBJ1-2, the full variable domain is GAGVSQSPSNKVTEKGKDVELRCDPISGHTALYWYRQSLGQGLEFLIYFQGNSAPDKSGLPSDRFSAERTGGSVSTLTIQRTQQEDSAVYLCASSLVTGGDYGYTFGSGTRLTVV.

V is TRBV19 and J is TRBJ1-2; D call uncertain. The CDR3 runs to 13 residues. From germline, CDR1 is LNHDA and CDR2 SQIVND (reference sequence). V was pared by 7 bases and J by 2 bases, with 11 bases between. CDR3 nucleotide sequence: TGTGCCAGTAAAAGCTTCGTGAACTATGGCTACACCTTC. This encodes CASKSFVNYGYTF.

CDR3 nucleotide sequence: TGTGCCACCAGCAGTATAGCGGACCACCATGGAAACACCATATATTTT. Translation gives CATSSIADHHGNTIYF. V usage is TRBV15 and J usage is TRBJ1-3; D is unclear. Germline V CDR1 and CDR2: LNHNV, YYDKDF (reference sequence). The CDR3 has 16 amino acids. V lost 3 bases and J lost 3, with 15 bases in between.

This sequence joins TRBV28 and TRBJ1-6; no clear D. Germline V lookup: CDR1 MDHEN, CDR2 SYDVKM. V was trimmed by 3 bases and J by 5 bases, leaving 11 bases between them. The CDR3 sequence is 15 residues long. CDR3 sequence: CASSLGAGHNSPLHF. The CDR3 DNA is TGTGCCAGCAGTTTGGGAGCAGGCCATAATTCACCCCTCCACTTT. Full variable domain (missing parts from reference TRBV28 and TRBJ1-6): DVKVTQSSRYLVKRTGEKVFLECVQDMDHENMFWYRQDPGLGLRLIYFSYDVKMKEKGDIPEGYSVSREKKERFSLILESASTNQTSMYLCASSLGAGHNSPLHFGNGTRLTVT.

The rearrangement links TRBV3-1 (or the pseudogene TRBV3-2) to TRBJ1-4; TRBD1 might be the D (5 bases). There are 15 residues in the CDR3. Trimming removed 3 bases from V and 3 bases from J, with 11 bases in between. Germline values: CDR1 LGHDT, CDR2 YNNKEL (reference sequence). The CDR3 protein is CASSQEGYSNEKLFF. DNA for the CDR3: TGTGCCAGCAGCCAGGAGGGGTACTCTAATGAAAAACTGTTTTTT.

V usage is TRBV5-1 and J usage is TRBJ2-2; D possibly corresponds to TRBD1 (5 bases). There are 15 residues in the CDR3. Germline assignment: CDR1 SGHRS and CDR2 YFSETQ. Deletions cut 1 base from V and 6 bases from J, with 13 bases between. This CDR3 is CASSLNARVPGELFF. CDR3 sequence (DNA): TGCGCCAGCAGCTTGAACGCCAGGGTCCCCGGGGAGCTGTTTTTT.

The chain employs TRBV9 and TRBJ2-5, with TRBD2 matching 7 bases. The V gene end was trimmed by 4 bases and the J gene end by 5 bases; junction bases not matched to a gene: 8. CDR1 and CDR2 from the germline V gene are SGDLS and YYNGEE. The CDR3 is 14 residues long. The CDR3 DNA sequence: TGTGCCAGCAGCCTCGGGGGGACGCCTGAGACCCAGTACTTC. Its protein product is CASSLGGTPETQYF.

The chain employs TRBV28 and TRBJ1-2; no clear D gene. Germline CDR1 is MDHEN and CDR2 is SYDVKM. V shed 11 bases and J shed 4 bases, with 17 bases lying between them. The CDR3 covers 13 residues. Here the CDR3 reads CAVSKAGVYGYTF. CDR3 bases: TGTGCCGTCTCAAAGGCCGGGGTCTATGGCTACACCTTC.

This clone has at least ten counts. The rearrangement links TRBV6-4 to TRBJ2-5; TRBD2 might be the D (5 bases). This CDR3 is 13 amino acids long. The V gene lost 3 bases and the J gene lost 6 bases, with 11 bases spanning the gap. CDR1 is MRHNA, CDR2 SNTAGT, per germline. The CDR3 DNA reads TGTGCCAGCAGTGAAGAGGGTGGGCAGACCCAGTACTTC. This codes for CASSEEGGQTQYF.

The chain is built from TRBV7-2 and TRBJ1-2; TRBD1 aligns across 9 bases. The V gene end was trimmed by 5 bases and the J gene end by 9 bases; junction bases not matched to a gene: 10. This CDR3 contains 14 residues. CDR1 is SGHTA and CDR2 is FQGNSA in the germline V gene. CDR3 in DNA: TGTGCCAGCAGCCCCTTAACAGGGGGCAGCCGCTACACCTTC. Amino acids: CASSPLTGGSRYTF.

The CDR3 DNA is TGTGCCACCAGTGAATCGGGACTCTCGCATTTGGAGACCCAGTACTTC. Amino acids: CATSESGLSHLETQYF. The chain couples TRBV24-1 to TRBJ2-5, with D tentatively TRBD2 (6 bases). CDR1 and CDR2 from the germline V gene are KGHDR and SFDVKD. Trimming took off 4 bases at V and 5 bases at J, with 19 bases between the two ends. CDR3 length equals 16 residues.

Only a few counts were recorded for this clone. The chain carries TRBV4-3 and TRBJ1-6; D is possibly TRBD1 (5 bases). V was shortened by 4 bases and J by 14 bases, with 18 bases between the two germline ends. This CDR3 spans 14 amino acids. Germline V gene sequence: CDR1 LGHNA, CDR2 YSLEER. CDR3 nucleotide sequence: TGCGCCAGCAGCCCCAATAGAGGGGCGGGGGCCCTCCACTTT. Protein product: CASSPNRGAGALHF.

The CDR3 reads CSVNYSYEQYF. The CDR3 nucleotides are TGCAGCGTTAACTATTCCTACGAGCAGTACTTC. The gene calls are TRBV29-1 and TRBJ2-7, with D uncertain. The CDR3 sequence is 11 residues long. Trimming removed 5 bases from V and 1 base from J, with 6 bases in between. Germline V gene lookup returns CDR1 SQVTM and CDR2 ANQGSEA.

V is TRBV6-2 or TRBV6-3 and J is TRBJ1-5; no clear D. Germline CDR1 is MNHEY and CDR2 is SVGEGT. The CDR3 loop spans 12 amino acids. Deletions cut 5 bases from V and 7 bases from J, with 9 bases between. The CDR3 sequence: CASSNRGQPQHF. The CDR3 DNA is TGTGCCAGCAGTAACAGAGGGCAGCCCCAGCATTTT.

The V call is TRBV18, the J call TRBJ1-6; possibly TRBD1 for D (6 bases). Germline CDR1 reads KGHSH; CDR2 reads LQKENI. The CDR3 contains 16 residues. Trimming pared 5 bases from V and 7 bases from J, leaving 18 bases between. The CDR3 DNA sequence: TGTGCCAGCTCATCCACTAGGGGGACGGAAAATTCACCCCTCCACTTT. This encodes CASSSTRGTENSPLHF. Together with reference TRBV18 and TRBJ1-6, the CDR3 gives the full variable domain: NAGVMQNPRHLVRRRGQEARLRCSPMKGHSHVYWYRQLPEEGLKFMVYLQKENIIDESGMPKERFSAEFPKEGPSILRIQQVVRGDSAAYFCASSSTRGTENSPLHFGNGTRLTVT.

The rearrangement joins TRBV18 to TRBJ1-1, with D perhaps matching TRBD1 (6 bases). The CDR3 is 14 amino acids. CDR1 and CDR2 (germline): KGHSH, LQKENI. The germline V and J ends were trimmed by 4 bases and 3 bases, with 12 bases remaining between them. Here the CDR3 reads CASSLNRDDTEAFF. In nucleotides, the CDR3 is TGTGCCAGCTCACTCAACAGGGATGACACTGAAGCTTTCTTT.

The chain joins TRBV7-2 to TRBJ2-3, with TRBD2 matching 8 bases. Germline V gives CDR1 SGHTA, CDR2 FQGNSA. The junction had 6 bases not matched to a gene; V was cut back by 4 bases and J by 0 bases. CDR3 length equals 16 residues. The DNA for the CDR3 is TGTGCCAGCAGCTCACGGCGCGGGGGGAGCACAGATACGCAGTATTTT. Encoded protein: CASSSRRGGSTDTQYF. Filled out from reference TRBV7-2 and TRBJ2-3, the complete variable domain reads GAGVSQSPSNKVTEKGKDVELRCDPISGHTALYWYRQSLGQGLEFLIYFQGNSAPDKSGLPSDRFSAERTGGSVSTLTIQRTQQEDSAVYLCASSSRRGGSTDTQYFGPGTRLTVL.

The V and J genes are TRBV5-8 and TRBJ2-7; D is uncertain. Per the germline V gene, CDR1 is SGHTS and CDR2 is YDEGEE. Trimming took off 4 bases at V and 4 bases at J, with 15 bases between the two ends. The CDR3 sequence is 14 residues long. The CDR3 sequence: CASSAWASRYEQYF. CDR3 sequence (DNA): TGTGCCAGCAGCGCCTGGGCTTCACGTTACGAGCAGTACTTC.

V gene TRBV5-4 combines with J gene TRBJ1-6, with 8 bases aligning to TRBD1. Germline assignment: CDR1 SGHNT and CDR2 YYREEE (reference sequence). The trim removed 7 bases at V and 9 bases at J, leaving 9 bases unmatched. This CDR3 comprises 14 residues. The CDR3 spells CASGSDRELSPLHF. DNA of the CDR3: TGTGCCAGCGGGTCGGACAGGGAGCTTTCACCCCTCCACTTT. The full variable domain, rest sourced from reference TRBV5-4 and TRBJ1-6, is ETGVTQSPTHLIKTRGQQVTLRCSSQSGHNTVSWYQQALGQGPQFIFQYYREEENGRGNFPPRFSGLQFPNYSSELNVNALELDDSALYLCASGSDRELSPLHFGNGTRLTVT.

V and J are TRBV9 and TRBJ1-4; 10 positions agree with TRBD1. Germline V gene data show CDR1 as SGDLS and CDR2 as YYNGEE. V gave up 3 bases and J gave up 0 bases; unmatched junction bases: 11. This CDR3 contains 19 residues. The CDR3 reads CASSGRQGAALATNEKLFF. The CDR3 coding sequence is TGTGCCAGCAGCGGTCGACAGGGGGCGGCTCTTGCAACTAATGAAAAACTGTTTTTT.

The genes are TRBV9 and TRBJ2-2, with 12 bases fitting TRBD1. With 4 bases clipped from V and 6 bases from J, the junction kept 4 bases outside the gene matches. The CDR3 consists of 15 residues. Germline V gene lookup returns CDR1 SGDLS and CDR2 YYNGEE. The CDR3 nucleotides read TGTGCCAGCAGCTCCGGGACAGGGGGCTCCGGGGAGCTGTTTTTT. Translation gives CASSSGTGGSGELFF.

The chain combines TRBV7-9 with TRBJ2-3, with TRBD1 matching 7 bases. The CDR3 contains 13 residues. Germline V gene sequence: CDR1 SEHNR, CDR2 FQNEAQ (reference sequence). V was pared by 4 bases and J by 4 bases, with 2 bases of the junction left unmatched. CDR3 coding DNA: TGTGCCAGCAGCTCCACAGGGGCAGATACGCAGTATTTT. Translation: CASSSTGADTQYF. The whole variable domain, filled in from reference TRBV7-9 and TRBJ2-3, reads DTGVSQNPRHKITKRGQNVTFRCDPISEHNRLYWYRQTLGQGPEFLTYFQNEAQLEKSRLLSDRFSAERPKGSFSTLEIQRTEQGDSAMYLCASSSTGADTQYFGPGTRLTVL.